This record concerns one T cell receptor (beta chain) sequence. The sample comes from a study of technical replicates of blood from a few donors. Clones were sequenced by immunoSEQ multiplex PCR, and TCRdb holds only the in-frame ones, with some missing. The sample contains fewer than 70,000 clones, roughly 94% of which appear only once. The CDR3 extends over 16 amino acids. Trimming took off 4 bases at V and 2 bases at J, with 14 bases between the two ends. Germline CDR1 MNHEY, CDR2 SVGAGI. Sample: T cells isolated from PBMCs. The rearrangement links TRBV6-5 to TRBJ1-4; D possibly corresponds to TRBD1 (6 bases). The TCR was taken from a human donor in good health. The chain's CDR3 is CASSFDRGATNEKLFF. As DNA, the CDR3 is TGTGCCAGCAGTTTCGACCGGGGGGCGACTAATGAAAAACTGTTTTTT.